One sample yielded the 30 T cell receptor beta chains listed below, sequenced in a study of cytomegalovirus exposure and HLA in healthy donors. Clones were sequenced by immunoSEQ multiplex PCR, and TCRdb holds only the in-frame ones, with some missing. The data hold some 140,000 clones, with 80% to 90% observed a single time. The sequenced sample was PBMCs. The receptors originated from a woman in her thirties in good health and CMV-seronegative.

The chain employs TRBV27 and TRBJ2-2, with 8 positions matching TRBD1. The CDR3 runs to 20 residues. Unmatched junction bases numbered 20, after V lost 5 bases and J lost 3 bases. From germline, CDR1 is MNHEY and CDR2 SMNVEV (reference sequence). Here the CDR3 reads CASSKTWAGGDRLDTGELFF. DNA of the CDR3: TGTGCCAGCAGTAAAACTTGGGCAGGGGGCGACCGATTGGACACCGGGGAGCTGTTTTTT.

The rearrangement joins TRBV18 to TRBJ1-2, with 11 bases lining up with TRBD1. V dropped 4 bases and J dropped 4; count of bases not matched to a gene: 8. The germline gives CDR1 KGHSH, CDR2 LQKENI. The CDR3 runs to 16 residues. The CDR3 nucleotides are TGTGCCAGCTCACAACGGGACAGGGGGAGAGCCTATGGCTACACCTTC. The encoded protein is CASSQRDRGRAYGYTF.

The CDR3 is CASSATGGNSPLHF. DNA of the CDR3: TGTGCCAGCAGTGCGACAGGGGGGAATTCACCCCTCCACTTT. The chain joins TRBV2 to TRBJ1-6, with 9 bases identical to TRBD1. The junction had 2 bases not matched to a gene; V was cut back by 4 bases and J by 7 bases. CDR1 is SNHLY and CDR2 is FYNNEI in the germline V gene. CDR3 length: 14 amino acids. Filled out from reference TRBV2 and TRBJ1-6, the complete variable domain reads EPEVTQTPSHQVTQMGQEVILRCVPISNHLYFYWYRQILGQKVEFLVSFYNNEISEKSEIFDDQFSVERPDGSNFTLKIRSTKLEDSAMYFCASSATGGNSPLHFGNGTRLTVT.

The chain joins TRBV6-5 to TRBJ2-7, with TRBD1 matching over 7 bases. With 5 bases clipped from V and 4 bases from J, the junction kept 2 bases outside the gene matches. The CDR3 has 12 residues. The V gene's germline CDR1 is MNHEY and CDR2 SVGAGI. The CDR3 DNA reads TGTGCCAGCAGTGGACAGGCTTACGAGCAGTACTTC. Translated: CASSGQAYEQYF.

CDR3 DNA: TGTGCCAGCAGCCCGCGGGGTCAGGGAGAGACTGAAGCTTTCTTT. Amino acids: CASSPRGQGETEAFF. The V and J genes are TRBV13 and TRBJ1-1; a weak D match, TRBD1 (5 bases). In germline, CDR1 is PRHDT, CDR2 FYEKMQ (reference sequence). V was trimmed by 5 bases and J by 5 bases, leaving 18 bases between them. The CDR3 sequence is 15 residues long. Full variable domain (rest looked up from reference TRBV13 and TRBJ1-1): AAGVIQSPRHLIKEKRETATLKCYPIPRHDTVYWYQQGPGQDPQFLISFYEKMQSDKGSIPDRFSAQQFSDYHSELNMSSLELGDSALYFCASSPRGQGETEAFFGQGTRLTVV.

The rearrangement links TRBV6-5 to TRBJ2-2, with TRBD1 matching over 11 bases. Germline values: CDR1 MNHEY, CDR2 SVGAGI. The V segment lost 6 bases and the J segment 7 bases; nucleotides outside the gene matches: 7. There are 15 residues in the CDR3. CDR3 in DNA: TGTGCCAGCAGACGGGGGACAGGGGGAATCGGGGAGCTGTTTTTT. Its translation is CASRRGTGGIGELFF.

The CDR3 DNA is TGTGCCAGCAGCCCCAATATCTTCGGGGGGGCTTACAATGAGCAGTTCTTC. Residues: CASSPNIFGGAYNEQFF. The chain couples TRBV7-3 to TRBJ2-1; 8 nucleotides agree with TRBD2. Germline V gene sequence: CDR1 SGHTA, CDR2 FQGTGA. The CDR3 sequence is 17 residues long. J was trimmed by 4 bases and V by 5 bases; bases with no gene match: 13. Complete variable domain (other parts from reference TRBV7-3 and TRBJ2-1): GAGVSQTPSNKVTEKGKYVELRCDPISGHTALYWYRQSLGQGPEFLIYFQGTGAADDSGLPNDRFFAVRPEGSVSTLKIQRTERGDSAVYLCASSPNIFGGAYNEQFFGPGTRLTVL.

This clone has ten or more counts. This chain connects TRBV2 to TRBJ2-5; TRBD2 aligns across 9 bases. The CDR3 is made up of 14 amino acids. J gave up 5 bases and V 7 bases, and 8 bases lay outside the gene matches. The germline V gene encodes CDR1 SNHLY and CDR2 FYNNEI. CDR3 sequence: CASKGGGAWETQYF. The CDR3 nucleotides are TGTGCCAGCAAGGGCGGGGGGGCCTGGGAGACCCAGTACTTC.

This sequence joins TRBV18 and TRBJ2-7, with TRBD1 matching over 8 bases. There are 15 residues in the CDR3. Trimming took 2 bases from V and 2 from J; bases not matched to a gene: 5. The germline gives CDR1 KGHSH, CDR2 LQKENI. CDR3 bases: TGTGCCAGCTCACCAGGGGACAGGACCCCCTACGAGCAGTACTTC. Its protein is CASSPGDRTPYEQYF.

CDR3 loop: CASSSGTGVGYNEQFF. In DNA, the CDR3 is TGCGCCAGCAGCTCAGGGACAGGGGTGGGGTACAATGAGCAGTTCTTC. The chain combines TRBV5-1 with TRBJ2-1, with 10 bases that match TRBD1. J lost 4 bases, V lost 3 bases, and 7 bases had no gene match. The CDR3 is 16 residues long. Per germline, CDR1 SGHRS and CDR2 YFSETQ.

This clone has just a few counts. The chain is built from TRBV5-4 and TRBJ1-2; perhaps TRBD1 as D (6 bases). Germline lookup yields CDR1 SGHNT and CDR2 YYREEE (reference sequence). The V end lost 4 bases, the J end lost 7 bases, and 20 bases lay between the germline ends. The CDR3 is 15 residues long. The CDR3 here is CASSPRGQGHFGYTF. The CDR3 DNA is TGTGCCAGCAGCCCCCGGGGACAAGGACATTTTGGCTACACCTTC.

This clone was detected once. The chain combines TRBV6-5 with TRBJ1-1; D is possibly TRBD1 (6 bases). CDR3 length: 15 amino acids. V lost 0 bases and J 11 bases, leaving 19 bases between the germline ends. From germline, CDR1 is MNHEY and CDR2 SVGAGI. The CDR3 DNA reads as TGTGCCAGCAGTTACTCCCGGGGGGGGCGGCGGGTCGCTTTCTTT. Translating it yields CASSYSRGGRRVAFF.

The chain recombines TRBV30 with TRBJ2-1, with TRBD1 matching 7 bases. Trimming took 3 bases from V and 7 from J; bases not matched to a gene: 6. This CDR3 comprises 13 residues. Looked up from germline, CDR1 is GTSNPN and CDR2 is SVGIG (reference sequence). The CDR3 sequence is CAWSRDRDNEQFF. The DNA for the CDR3 is TGTGCCTGGAGCCGGGACAGAGATAATGAGCAGTTCTTC.

The genes are TRBV9 and TRBJ2-1; possible D gene TRBD2, 6 bases. The CDR3 has 15 amino acids. V was shortened by 4 bases and J by 5 bases, with 16 bases between the two germline ends. Germline loops: CDR1 SGDLS, CDR2 YYNGEE. CDR3 in amino acids: CASSMSSGKDNEQFF. CDR3 nucleotides: TGTGCCAGCAGCATGAGTAGCGGAAAAGACAATGAGCAGTTCTTC.

V usage is TRBV2 and J usage is TRBJ1-1; TRBD1 agrees at 7 bases. After removal of 7 bases from V and 5 bases from J, the junction contained 7 bases not matched to a gene. This CDR3 has 13 amino acids. Germline CDR1 SNHLY, CDR2 FYNNEI. Here the CDR3 DNA reads TGTGCCAGCATCGAAACAGGGGATACTGAAGCTTTCTTT. Amino acid sequence: CASIETGDTEAFF.

The CDR3 sequence is CASSRYRGGELFF. The CDR3 region has the DNA TGTGCCAGCAGCAGGTACAGGGGCGGGGAGCTGTTTTTT. The chain links TRBV5-4 to TRBJ2-2; 7 bases map to TRBD1. The CDR3 loop spans 13 amino acids. The trim removed 4 bases at V and 7 bases at J, leaving 4 bases unmatched. Germline CDR1 is SGHNT and CDR2 is YYREEE (reference sequence).

This chain uses TRBV4-2 with TRBJ2-7; tentatively, D is TRBD2 (6 bases). The length of the CDR3 is 15 residues. The germline V gene encodes CDR1 LGHNA and CDR2 YNFKEQ. V was shortened by 4 bases and J by 0 bases, with 13 bases between the two germline ends. CDR3 region: CASSPRRGSSYEQYF. CDR3 DNA: TGTGCCAGCAGCCCCCGGAGGGGCAGCTCCTACGAGCAGTACTTC.

The chain recombines TRBV4-1 with TRBJ1-2; 7 bases agree with TRBD1. J gave up 4 bases and V 1 base, and 9 bases lay outside the gene matches. This CDR3 contains 16 residues. Germline V gene data show CDR1 as MGHRA and CDR2 as YSYEKL. The CDR3, as DNA: TGCGCCAGCAGCCAAGGAGTCGACAGGGTGGTCTATGGCTACACCTTC. The encoded protein is CASSQGVDRVVYGYTF.

The chain carries TRBV11-2 and TRBJ2-7, with D possibly being TRBD2 (6 bases). The CDR3 extends over 13 amino acids. Germline CDR1 is SGHAT and CDR2 is FQNNGV. Trimming took 6 bases from V and 7 from J, leaving 16 bases between them. The CDR3 nucleotides read TGTGCCAGCAGTACCGGCGCGGGGAGAGAGCAGTACTTC. This encodes CASSTGAGREQYF.

CDR3 sequence (DNA): TGTGCCAGCAGGGCCCAGGGGGACACTGAAGCTTTCTTT. Its protein is CASRAQGDTEAFF. The chain carries TRBV6-1 and TRBJ1-1, with TRBD1 matching 7 bases. V shed 6 bases and J 3 bases; nucleotides not matched to a gene: 4. In germline, CDR1 is MNHNS, CDR2 SASEGT. The CDR3 is 13 residues long.

The chain links TRBV27 to TRBJ2-3, with 11 positions matching TRBD1. With 4 bases clipped from V and 4 bases from J, the junction kept 13 bases outside the gene matches. Germline lookup yields CDR1 MNHEY and CDR2 SMNVEV (reference sequence). The CDR3 spans 18 residues. CDR3: CASSSGTGGIPSPDTQYF. The CDR3 nucleotides read TGTGCCAGCAGTTCTGGGACAGGGGGAATCCCGTCGCCAGATACGCAGTATTTT.

This sequence joins TRBV28 and TRBJ1-2; 7 nucleotides align to TRBD1. The V segment lost 4 bases and the J segment 6 bases; nucleotides outside the gene matches: 14. CDR1 and CDR2 (germline): MDHEN, SYDVKM. The CDR3 length is 16 residues. The CDR3 loop is CASSSLQGTSTNGYTF. DNA of the CDR3: TGTGCCAGCAGTTCCTTACAGGGGACCTCGACCAATGGCTACACCTTC.

This chain connects TRBV11-2 to TRBJ2-5; D is perhaps TRBD2 (5 bases). The germline gives CDR1 SGHAT, CDR2 FQNNGV. The ends were cut back, 5 bases at V and 5 bases at J, with 18 bases in the middle. CDR3 size: 15 residues. This chain's CDR3 is CASSRQRGIGETQYF. CDR3 coding DNA: TGTGCCAGCAGCCGCCAACGAGGGATCGGGGAGACCCAGTACTTC.

The V gene is TRBV9, the J gene TRBJ1-3, with TRBD1 as a possible D gene (6 bases). The germline V gene encodes CDR1 SGDLS and CDR2 YYNGEE. The CDR3 extends over 15 amino acids. Trimming cost V 5 bases and J 1 base, with 13 bases left between them. The CDR3 bases are TGTGCCAGCAGTCCTATACAGGGATCTGGAAACACCATATATTTT. The encoded protein is CASSPIQGSGNTIYF.

The gene calls are TRBV27 and TRBJ1-2; D is unresolved. V was cut by 6 bases and J by 8 bases, with 13 bases left in between. Germline V lookup: CDR1 MNHEY, CDR2 SMNVEV (reference sequence). The CDR3 sequence is 12 residues long. The CDR3 reads CASRAPPFGYTF. The CDR3 DNA is TGTGCCAGCAGGGCCCCCCCTTTCGGCTACACCTTC.

The CDR3 region is CASSRWGLRQETQYF. Written as DNA, the CDR3 is TGTGCCAGCAGCCGGTGGGGGCTGCGCCAAGAGACCCAGTACTTC. V and J are TRBV5-6 and TRBJ2-5, with a weak D call TRBD1 (6 bases). Per the germline V gene, CDR1 is SGHDT and CDR2 is YYEEEE. This CDR3 is built from 15 residues. V dropped 4 bases and J dropped 1 base, with 14 bases sitting between them.

The gene calls are TRBV6-1 and TRBJ2-1; D possibly corresponds to TRBD2 (5 bases). This CDR3 contains 14 residues. Trimming took 2 bases from V and 9 from J, leaving 14 bases between them. From germline, CDR1 is MNHNS and CDR2 SASEGT. Written as DNA, the CDR3 is TGTGCCAGCAGTGAAACTAGAAGTTTTGTTGAGCAGTTCTTC. This codes for CASSETRSFVEQFF.

Within the sample, this clone is medium-sized. The rearrangement uses TRBV6-1 and TRBJ1-4; weak D call: TRBD1 (6 bases). Germline CDR1 reads MNHNS; CDR2 reads SASEGT. CDR3 length: 15 residues. V lost 0 bases and J 7 bases, leaving 12 bases between the germline ends. CDR3 DNA sequence: TGTGCCAGCAGTGAAGCACAGGGAGGGGGTGAAAAACTGTTTTTT. It codes for CASSEAQGGGEKLFF.

This chain links TRBV6-6 with TRBJ1-1, with TRBD1 as a possible D gene (6 bases). Trimming took off 6 bases at V and 5 bases at J, with 13 bases between the two ends. CDR3 length: 13 amino acids. Per germline, CDR1 MNHNY and CDR2 SVGAGI (reference sequence). The CDR3 nucleotides are TGTGCCAGCAGCCTAATTCAGGGGACTGAAGCTTTCTTT. It yields the protein CASSLIQGTEAFF.

The chain joins TRBV4-3 to TRBJ2-7; 12 bases map to TRBD2. The CDR3 has 15 amino acids. Germline lookup yields CDR1 LGHNA and CDR2 YSLEER. J gave up 5 bases and V 4 bases, and 6 bases lay outside the gene matches. Here the CDR3 DNA reads TGCGCCAGCAGCCTCCTAGCGGGGGGGCCAGACGAGCAGTACTTC. Protein: CASSLLAGGPDEQYF.